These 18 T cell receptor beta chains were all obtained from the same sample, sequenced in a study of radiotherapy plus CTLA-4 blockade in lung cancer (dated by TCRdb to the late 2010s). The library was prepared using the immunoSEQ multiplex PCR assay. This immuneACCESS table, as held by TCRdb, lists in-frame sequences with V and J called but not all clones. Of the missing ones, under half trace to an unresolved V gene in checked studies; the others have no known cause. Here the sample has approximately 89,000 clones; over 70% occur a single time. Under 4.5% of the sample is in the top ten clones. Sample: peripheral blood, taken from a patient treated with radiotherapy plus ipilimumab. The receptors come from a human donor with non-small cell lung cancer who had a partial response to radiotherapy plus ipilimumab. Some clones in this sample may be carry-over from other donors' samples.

The CDR3 nucleotides are TGTGCCAGTATGCCCCAGGGGGCCCTCTCTGGGGCCAACGTCCTGACTTTC. It translates to CASMPQGALSGANVLTF. The rearrangement joins TRBV19 to TRBJ2-6; 8 bases match TRBD1. CDR3 length: 17 amino acids. Trimming cost V 7 bases and J 0 bases; bases outside gene matches: 8. Germline V CDR1 and CDR2: LNHDA, SQIVND (reference sequence).

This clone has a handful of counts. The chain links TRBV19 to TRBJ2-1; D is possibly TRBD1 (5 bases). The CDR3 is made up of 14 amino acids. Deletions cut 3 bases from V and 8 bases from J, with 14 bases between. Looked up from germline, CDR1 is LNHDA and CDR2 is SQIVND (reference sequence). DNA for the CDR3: TGTGCCAGTAGTATTGGGGCTCACGTCGATGAGCAGTTCTTC. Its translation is CASSIGAHVDEQFF.

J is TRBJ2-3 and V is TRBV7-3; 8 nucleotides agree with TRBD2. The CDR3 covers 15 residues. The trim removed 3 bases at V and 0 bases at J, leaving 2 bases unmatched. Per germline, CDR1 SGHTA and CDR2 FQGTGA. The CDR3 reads CASSFREGSTDTQYF. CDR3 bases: TGTGCCAGCAGCTTCCGGGAGGGCAGCACAGATACGCAGTATTTT.

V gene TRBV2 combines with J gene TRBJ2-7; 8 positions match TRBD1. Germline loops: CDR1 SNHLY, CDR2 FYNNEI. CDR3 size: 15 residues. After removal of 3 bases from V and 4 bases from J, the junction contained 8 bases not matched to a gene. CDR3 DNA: TGTGCCAGCAGTGACGGACAGGGAGGCGGTTACGAGCAGTACTTC. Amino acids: CASSDGQGGGYEQYF.

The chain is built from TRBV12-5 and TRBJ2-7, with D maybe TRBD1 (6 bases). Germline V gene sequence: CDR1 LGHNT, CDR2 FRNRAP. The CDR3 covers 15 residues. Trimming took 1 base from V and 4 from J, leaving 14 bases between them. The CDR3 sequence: CASGLAQDSSYEQYF. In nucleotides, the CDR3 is TGTGCTAGTGGTTTGGCCCAGGACAGCAGTTACGAGCAGTACTTC.

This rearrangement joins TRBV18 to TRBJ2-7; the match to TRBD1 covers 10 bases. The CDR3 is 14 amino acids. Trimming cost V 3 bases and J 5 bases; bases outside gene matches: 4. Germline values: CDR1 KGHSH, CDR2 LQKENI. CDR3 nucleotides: TGTGCCAGCTCACCCGGGACAGGGGTCCACGAGCAGTACTTC. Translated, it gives CASSPGTGVHEQYF.

CDR3 coding DNA: TGTGCCAGCAGCGCTGACAGGGAAGAGACCCAGTACTTC. This translates into CASSADREETQYF. The chain carries TRBV7-7 and TRBJ2-5; 7 nucleotides match TRBD1. The V and J ends lost 5 bases and 3 bases, in that order; junction bases with no gene match: 3. CDR3 length equals 13 residues. CDR1 is SSHAT and CDR2 is FNYEAQ in the germline V gene (reference sequence). Combining the CDR3 with reference TRBV7-7 and TRBJ2-5 gives the whole variable domain GAGVSQSPRYKVTKRGQDVTLRCDPISSHATLYWYQQALGQGPEFLTYFNYEAQPDKSGLPSDRFSAERPEGSISTLTIQRTEQRDSAMYRCASSADREETQYFGPGTRLLVL.

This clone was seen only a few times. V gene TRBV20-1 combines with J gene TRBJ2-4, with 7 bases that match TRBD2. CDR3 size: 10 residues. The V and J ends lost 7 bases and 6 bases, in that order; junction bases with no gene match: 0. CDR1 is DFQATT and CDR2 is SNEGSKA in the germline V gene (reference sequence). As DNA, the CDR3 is TGCAGTGGGGGGGGAAACATTCAGTACTTC. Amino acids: CSGGGNIQYF.

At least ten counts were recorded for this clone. This CDR3 is CASSLVSGGHYEQYF. The CDR3 DNA reads TGTGCCAGCAGCTTAGTGTCGGGAGGGCATTACGAGCAGTACTTC. The V gene is TRBV7-9, the J gene TRBJ2-7; TRBD2 aligns across 8 bases. V gave up 1 base and J gave up 4 bases; unmatched junction bases: 6. Germline loops: CDR1 SEHNR, CDR2 FQNEAQ (reference sequence). CDR3 length: 15 amino acids.

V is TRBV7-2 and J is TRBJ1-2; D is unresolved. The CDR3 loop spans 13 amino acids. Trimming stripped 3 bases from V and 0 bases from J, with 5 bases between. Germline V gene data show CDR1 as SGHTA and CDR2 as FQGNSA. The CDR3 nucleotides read TGTGCCAGCAGCTTTCCCGCTAACTATGGCTACACCTTC. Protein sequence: CASSFPANYGYTF.

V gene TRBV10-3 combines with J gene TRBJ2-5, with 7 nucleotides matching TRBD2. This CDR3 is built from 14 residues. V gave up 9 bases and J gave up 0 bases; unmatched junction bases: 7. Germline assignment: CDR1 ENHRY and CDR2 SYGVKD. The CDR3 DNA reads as TGTGCCATTCAGCCCAGCGGGGACCAAGAGACCCAGTACTTC. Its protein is CAIQPSGDQETQYF.

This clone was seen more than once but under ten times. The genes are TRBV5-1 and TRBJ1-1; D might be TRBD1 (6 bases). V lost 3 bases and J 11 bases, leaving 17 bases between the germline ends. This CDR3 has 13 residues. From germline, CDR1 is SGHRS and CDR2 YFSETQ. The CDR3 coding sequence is TGCGCCAGCAGCTCCCGTTACAGGGATCATGCTTTCTTT. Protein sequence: CASSSRYRDHAFF.

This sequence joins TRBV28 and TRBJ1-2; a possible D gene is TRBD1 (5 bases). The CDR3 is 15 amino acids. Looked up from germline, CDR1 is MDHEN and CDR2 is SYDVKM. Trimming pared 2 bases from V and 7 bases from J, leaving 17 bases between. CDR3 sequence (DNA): TGTGCCAGCAGTTTAATTAGTCTACCCGGGGGTGGCTACACCTTC. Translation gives CASSLISLPGGGYTF.

The CDR3 DNA is TGTGCCAGCACATCCACCGGGACAGGCTATGGCTACACCTTC. This sequence encodes CASTSTGTGYGYTF. J is TRBJ1-2 and V is TRBV5-6; 8 bases match TRBD1. In germline, CDR1 is SGHDT, CDR2 YYEEEE. The CDR3 runs 14 residues. Trimming at V came to 6 bases and at J to 4 bases, leaving 8 bases not matched to a gene.

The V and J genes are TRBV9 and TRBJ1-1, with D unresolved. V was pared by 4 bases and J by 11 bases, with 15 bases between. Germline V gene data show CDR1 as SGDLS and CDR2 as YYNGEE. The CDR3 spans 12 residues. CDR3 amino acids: CASSPPRVTAFF. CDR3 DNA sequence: TGTGCCAGCAGCCCCCCCCGGGTGACGGCTTTCTTT.

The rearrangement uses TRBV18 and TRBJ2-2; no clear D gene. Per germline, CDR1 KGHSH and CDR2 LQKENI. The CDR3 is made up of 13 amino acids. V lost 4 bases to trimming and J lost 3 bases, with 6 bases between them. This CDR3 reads CASSRSDTGELFF. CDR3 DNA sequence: TGTGCCAGCTCACGGTCGGACACCGGGGAGCTGTTTTTT.

DNA of the CDR3: TGTGCCAGCAGCCAAGTCAGGGCCCACGAGCAGTACTTC. Its protein product is CASSQVRAHEQYF. V usage is TRBV14 and J usage is TRBJ2-7; a possible D gene is TRBD1 (5 bases). Germline V lookup: CDR1 SGHDN, CDR2 FVKESK. There are 13 residues in the CDR3. Trimming shortened V by 1 base and J by 5 bases, and 9 bases separated the two germline ends.

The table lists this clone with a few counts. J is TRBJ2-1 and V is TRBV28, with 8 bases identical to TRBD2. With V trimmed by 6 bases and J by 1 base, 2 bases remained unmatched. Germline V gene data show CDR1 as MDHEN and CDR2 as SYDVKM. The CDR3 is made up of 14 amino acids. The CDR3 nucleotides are TGTGCCAGCAGGGAGCGGGGGTCCTACAATGAGCAGTTCTTC. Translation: CASRERGSYNEQFF.